The rows below give T cell receptor beta chains drawn from one sample of a study of identical twins. Each CDR3 protein gets one entry after TCRdb re-called the 5' RACE reads with MiXCR. The data hold approximately 220,000 distinct CDR3 sequences, with around 10% observed a single time. The sample consisted of memory (CD45RO+) T cells sorted from blood. The receptors were gathered from a young woman in good health. CDR3s leave out the opening cysteine and the closing phenylalanine or tryptophan. The order of the fields is V gene, J gene, CDR3 protein.

v_call: TRBV10-2
j_call: TRBJ1-4
cdr3_aa: ASSESGTGREKLF

v_call: TRBV9
j_call: TRBJ2-1
cdr3_aa: ASSVYSSGSSNEQF

v_call: TRBV24-1
j_call: TRBJ2-5
cdr3_aa: ATSDPNQAGGETQY

v_call: TRBV20-1
j_call: TRBJ2-7
cdr3_aa: SARDVAGGNEQY

v_call: TRBV6-5
j_call: TRBJ2-1
cdr3_aa: ASSYSIGTGGNEQF

v_call: TRBV5-6
j_call: TRBJ1-2
cdr3_aa: ASSFGQPAENYGYT

v_call: TRBV7-8
j_call: TRBJ2-7
cdr3_aa: ASSPGGHLSSYEQY

v_call: TRBV5-5
j_call: TRBJ2-5
cdr3_aa: ASSPLDRQETQY

v_call: TRBV5-6
j_call: TRBJ2-3
cdr3_aa: ASSFWTTQGGGDTQY

v_call: TRBV7-2
j_call: TRBJ1-2
cdr3_aa: ASSWGGQGSYGYT

v_call: TRBV6-5
j_call: TRBJ2-5
cdr3_aa: ASSYSSSGGGETQY

v_call: TRBV10-3
j_call: TRBJ2-1
cdr3_aa: AIRPDRLAYNEQF

v_call: TRBV5-6
j_call: TRBJ2-5
cdr3_aa: ASSGGPGFPETQY

v_call: TRBV11-2
j_call: TRBJ1-3
cdr3_aa: ASSLLTGAGGNTIY

v_call: TRBV6-5
j_call: TRBJ2-1
cdr3_aa: ASSLRAQPVGDEQF

v_call: TRBV27
j_call: TRBJ2-3
cdr3_aa: ASTHGGADTQY

v_call: TRBV25-1
j_call: TRBJ1-2
cdr3_aa: ASSAQQGTLYYGYT

v_call: TRBV5-1
j_call: TRBJ1-1
cdr3_aa: ASSLDRVTEAF

v_call: TRBV13
j_call: TRBJ2-7
cdr3_aa: ASSPWGSSYEQY

v_call: TRBV20-1
j_call: TRBJ2-3
cdr3_aa: SARPSIISPDTQY

v_call: TRBV7-8
j_call: TRBJ2-7
cdr3_aa: ASSLTGTRSYEQY

v_call: TRBV5-5
j_call: TRBJ1-1
cdr3_aa: ASSSYRGSNTEAF

v_call: TRBV12-3/TRBV12-4
j_call: TRBJ2-5
cdr3_aa: ASGQISDETQY

v_call: TRBV5-1
j_call: TRBJ1-1
cdr3_aa: ASSLSLGGGNTEAF

v_call: TRBV10-3
j_call: TRBJ2-6
cdr3_aa: AISEFGQGASGANVLT

v_call: TRBV2
j_call: TRBJ2-2
cdr3_aa: ASSLQGLAGAGELF

v_call: TRBV5-5
j_call: TRBJ1-6
cdr3_aa: ASSLGPRVNNSPLH

v_call: TRBV5-1
j_call: TRBJ2-5
cdr3_aa: ASSLYDEETQY

v_call: TRBV28
j_call: TRBJ2-7
cdr3_aa: ASSSPGGRSYEQY

v_call: TRBV6-2/TRBV6-3
j_call: TRBJ2-3
cdr3_aa: ASSYFQTLVRDTQY

v_call: TRBV7-2
j_call: TRBJ2-7
cdr3_aa: ASSSAYEQY

v_call: TRBV5-1
j_call: TRBJ2-7
cdr3_aa: ASSIGQGADEQY

v_call: TRBV18
j_call: TRBJ2-7
cdr3_aa: ASSRNPTGQSYEQY